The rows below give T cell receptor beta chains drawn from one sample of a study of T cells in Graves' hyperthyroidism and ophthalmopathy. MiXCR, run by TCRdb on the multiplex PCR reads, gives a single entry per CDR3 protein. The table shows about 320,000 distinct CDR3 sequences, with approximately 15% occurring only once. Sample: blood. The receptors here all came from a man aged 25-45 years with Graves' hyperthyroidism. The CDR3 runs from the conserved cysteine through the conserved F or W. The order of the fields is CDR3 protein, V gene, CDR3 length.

CDR3aa: CASRPGVSTGTGRAGELFF
v_gene: TRBV5-1
len: 19

CDR3aa: CASSKDSRDEQYF
v_gene: TRBV13
len: 13

CDR3aa: CASSFLGQPHF
v_gene: TRBV12-3/TRBV12-4
len: 11

CDR3aa: CASKPRSYTGELFF
v_gene: TRBV6-1
len: 14

CDR3aa: CASSFLLGTTGELFF
v_gene: TRBV5-6
len: 15

CDR3aa: CASSLVGRNTEAFF
v_gene: TRBV7-8
len: 14

CDR3aa: CVSGSGLLSPACEQYF
v_gene: TRBV2
len: 16

CDR3aa: CAISESIRGRAPEQYF
v_gene: TRBV10-3
len: 16

CDR3aa: CASSLQKNTEAFF
v_gene: TRBV6-5
len: 13

CDR3aa: CASCRDRVHGYGYTF
v_gene: TRBV5-4
len: 15